This T cell receptor (beta chain) was sequenced during a study of blood T cells in healthy people across ages. Study-wide findings and caveats: Per million T cells, the diversity of TCR beta decreased roughly linearly as age advanced.

This clonotype was recorded a few times. What it recognizes is unknown. A second about 7 to 11 cycle PCR used barcoded and J-beta primers. Each cDNA molecule carried a tag from a template-switch adaptor that contained 12 random nucleotides. TCRdb redid the calling of the 5' RACE reads with MiXCR, one entry per CDR3 protein. The sample shows approximately 600,000 distinct CDR3 sequences, roughly three fifths of them seen only once. The donors, all healthy, were Caucasians living in Russia, aged about 6 to 100. The sample was blood. The TCR comes from a man in his sixties in good health.

The DNA of the CDR3 is TGCAGTGTTCTCGACAGCCTACTGGGAGATACGCAGTATTTT. This translates into CSVLDSLLGDTQYF. This chain links TRBV20-1 with TRBJ2-3; D perhaps matches TRBD1 (5 bases). Trimming took off 7 bases at V and 5 bases at J, with 19 bases between the two ends. Germline assignment: CDR1 DFQATT and CDR2 SNEGSKA (reference sequence). The CDR3 has 14 residues.